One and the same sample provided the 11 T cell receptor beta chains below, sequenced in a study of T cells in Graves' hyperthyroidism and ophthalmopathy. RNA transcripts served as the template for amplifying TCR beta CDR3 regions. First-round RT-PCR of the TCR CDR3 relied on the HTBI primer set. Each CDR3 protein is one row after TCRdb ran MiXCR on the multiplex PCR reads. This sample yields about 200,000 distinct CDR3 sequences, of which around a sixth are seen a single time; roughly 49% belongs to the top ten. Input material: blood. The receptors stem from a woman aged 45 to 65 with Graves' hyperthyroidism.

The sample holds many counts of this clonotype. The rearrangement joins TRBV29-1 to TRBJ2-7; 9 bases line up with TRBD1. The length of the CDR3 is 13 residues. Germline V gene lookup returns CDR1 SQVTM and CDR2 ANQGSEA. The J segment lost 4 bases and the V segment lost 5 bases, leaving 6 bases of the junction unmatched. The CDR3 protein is CSVSDRGRYEQYF. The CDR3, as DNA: TGCAGCGTTTCGGACAGGGGAAGATACGAGCAGTACTTC.

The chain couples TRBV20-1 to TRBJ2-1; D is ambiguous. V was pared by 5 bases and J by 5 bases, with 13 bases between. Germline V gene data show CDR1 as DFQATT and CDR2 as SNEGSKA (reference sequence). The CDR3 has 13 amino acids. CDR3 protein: CSASDPYHNEQFF. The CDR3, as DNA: TGCAGTGCTTCGGACCCCTACCACAATGAGCAGTTCTTC.

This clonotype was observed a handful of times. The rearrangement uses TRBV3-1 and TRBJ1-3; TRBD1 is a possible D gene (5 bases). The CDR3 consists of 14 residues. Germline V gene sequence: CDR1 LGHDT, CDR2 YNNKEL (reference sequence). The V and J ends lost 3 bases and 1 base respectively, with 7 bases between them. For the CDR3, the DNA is TGTGCCAGCAGCCACGGGGCTTCTGGAAACACCATATATTTT. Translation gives CASSHGASGNTIYF.

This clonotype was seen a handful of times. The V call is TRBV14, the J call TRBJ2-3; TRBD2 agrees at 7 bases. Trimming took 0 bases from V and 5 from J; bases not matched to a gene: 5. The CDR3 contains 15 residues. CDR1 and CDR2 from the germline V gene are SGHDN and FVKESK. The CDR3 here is CASSQDYGGGDTQYF. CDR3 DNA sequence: TGTGCCAGCAGCCAAGACTACGGCGGGGGAGATACGCAGTATTTT.

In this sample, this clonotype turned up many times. In nucleotides, the CDR3 is TGTGCCTGGAGTGACAGCCTCTATGGCTACACCTTC. The encoded protein is CAWSDSLYGYTF. The chain is built from TRBV30 and TRBJ1-2; no clear D gene. This CDR3 comprises 12 residues. Per germline, CDR1 GTSNPN and CDR2 SVGIG (reference sequence). Trimming stripped 1 base from V and 4 bases from J, with 7 bases between.

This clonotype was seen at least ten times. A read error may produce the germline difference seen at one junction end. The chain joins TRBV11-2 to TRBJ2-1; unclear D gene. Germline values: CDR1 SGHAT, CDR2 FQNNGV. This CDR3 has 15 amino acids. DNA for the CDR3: TGTGCCAGCAGCTTAGTTCTAGTGAACTACTATGAGCAGTTCTTC. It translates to CASSLVLVNYYEQFF.

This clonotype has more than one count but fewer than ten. This CDR3 reads CSAAQVDRADTQYF. As DNA, the CDR3 is TGCAGTGCTGCGCAGGTGGATCGAGCAGATACGCAGTATTTT. This rearrangement joins TRBV20-1 to TRBJ2-3; D is uncertain. CDR3 length: 14 amino acids. V gave up 5 bases and J gave up 4 bases, with 16 bases separating them. Germline V CDR1 and CDR2: DFQATT, SNEGSKA (reference sequence).

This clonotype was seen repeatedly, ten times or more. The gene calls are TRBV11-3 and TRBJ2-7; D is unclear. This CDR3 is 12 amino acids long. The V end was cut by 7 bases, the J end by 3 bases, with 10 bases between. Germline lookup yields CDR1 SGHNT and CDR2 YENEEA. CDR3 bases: TGTGCCAGCACCTCCGGAGTCTACGAGCAGTACTTC. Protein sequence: CASTSGVYEQYF.

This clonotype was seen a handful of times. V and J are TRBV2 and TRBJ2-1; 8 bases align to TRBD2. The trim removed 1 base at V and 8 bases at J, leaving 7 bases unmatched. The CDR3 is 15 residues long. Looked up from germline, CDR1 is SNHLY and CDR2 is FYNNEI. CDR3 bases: TGTGCCAGCAGTGAAGGGGCGGGAGGTGGCGATGAGCAGTTCTTC. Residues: CASSEGAGGGDEQFF.

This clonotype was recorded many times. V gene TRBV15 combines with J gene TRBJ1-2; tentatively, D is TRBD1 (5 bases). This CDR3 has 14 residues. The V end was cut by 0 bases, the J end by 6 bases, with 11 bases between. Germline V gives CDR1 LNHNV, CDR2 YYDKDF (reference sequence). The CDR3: CATSRDGTSHGYTF. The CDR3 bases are TGTGCCACCAGCAGAGACGGGACCTCGCATGGCTACACCTTC.

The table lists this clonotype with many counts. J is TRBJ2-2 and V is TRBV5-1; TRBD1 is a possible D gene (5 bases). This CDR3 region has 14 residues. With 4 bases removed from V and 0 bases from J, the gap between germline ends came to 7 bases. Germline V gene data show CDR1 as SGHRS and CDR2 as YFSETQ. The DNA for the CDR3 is TGCGCCAGCAGCCAGGACACGAACACCGGGGAGCTGTTTTTT. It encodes CASSQDTNTGELFF.